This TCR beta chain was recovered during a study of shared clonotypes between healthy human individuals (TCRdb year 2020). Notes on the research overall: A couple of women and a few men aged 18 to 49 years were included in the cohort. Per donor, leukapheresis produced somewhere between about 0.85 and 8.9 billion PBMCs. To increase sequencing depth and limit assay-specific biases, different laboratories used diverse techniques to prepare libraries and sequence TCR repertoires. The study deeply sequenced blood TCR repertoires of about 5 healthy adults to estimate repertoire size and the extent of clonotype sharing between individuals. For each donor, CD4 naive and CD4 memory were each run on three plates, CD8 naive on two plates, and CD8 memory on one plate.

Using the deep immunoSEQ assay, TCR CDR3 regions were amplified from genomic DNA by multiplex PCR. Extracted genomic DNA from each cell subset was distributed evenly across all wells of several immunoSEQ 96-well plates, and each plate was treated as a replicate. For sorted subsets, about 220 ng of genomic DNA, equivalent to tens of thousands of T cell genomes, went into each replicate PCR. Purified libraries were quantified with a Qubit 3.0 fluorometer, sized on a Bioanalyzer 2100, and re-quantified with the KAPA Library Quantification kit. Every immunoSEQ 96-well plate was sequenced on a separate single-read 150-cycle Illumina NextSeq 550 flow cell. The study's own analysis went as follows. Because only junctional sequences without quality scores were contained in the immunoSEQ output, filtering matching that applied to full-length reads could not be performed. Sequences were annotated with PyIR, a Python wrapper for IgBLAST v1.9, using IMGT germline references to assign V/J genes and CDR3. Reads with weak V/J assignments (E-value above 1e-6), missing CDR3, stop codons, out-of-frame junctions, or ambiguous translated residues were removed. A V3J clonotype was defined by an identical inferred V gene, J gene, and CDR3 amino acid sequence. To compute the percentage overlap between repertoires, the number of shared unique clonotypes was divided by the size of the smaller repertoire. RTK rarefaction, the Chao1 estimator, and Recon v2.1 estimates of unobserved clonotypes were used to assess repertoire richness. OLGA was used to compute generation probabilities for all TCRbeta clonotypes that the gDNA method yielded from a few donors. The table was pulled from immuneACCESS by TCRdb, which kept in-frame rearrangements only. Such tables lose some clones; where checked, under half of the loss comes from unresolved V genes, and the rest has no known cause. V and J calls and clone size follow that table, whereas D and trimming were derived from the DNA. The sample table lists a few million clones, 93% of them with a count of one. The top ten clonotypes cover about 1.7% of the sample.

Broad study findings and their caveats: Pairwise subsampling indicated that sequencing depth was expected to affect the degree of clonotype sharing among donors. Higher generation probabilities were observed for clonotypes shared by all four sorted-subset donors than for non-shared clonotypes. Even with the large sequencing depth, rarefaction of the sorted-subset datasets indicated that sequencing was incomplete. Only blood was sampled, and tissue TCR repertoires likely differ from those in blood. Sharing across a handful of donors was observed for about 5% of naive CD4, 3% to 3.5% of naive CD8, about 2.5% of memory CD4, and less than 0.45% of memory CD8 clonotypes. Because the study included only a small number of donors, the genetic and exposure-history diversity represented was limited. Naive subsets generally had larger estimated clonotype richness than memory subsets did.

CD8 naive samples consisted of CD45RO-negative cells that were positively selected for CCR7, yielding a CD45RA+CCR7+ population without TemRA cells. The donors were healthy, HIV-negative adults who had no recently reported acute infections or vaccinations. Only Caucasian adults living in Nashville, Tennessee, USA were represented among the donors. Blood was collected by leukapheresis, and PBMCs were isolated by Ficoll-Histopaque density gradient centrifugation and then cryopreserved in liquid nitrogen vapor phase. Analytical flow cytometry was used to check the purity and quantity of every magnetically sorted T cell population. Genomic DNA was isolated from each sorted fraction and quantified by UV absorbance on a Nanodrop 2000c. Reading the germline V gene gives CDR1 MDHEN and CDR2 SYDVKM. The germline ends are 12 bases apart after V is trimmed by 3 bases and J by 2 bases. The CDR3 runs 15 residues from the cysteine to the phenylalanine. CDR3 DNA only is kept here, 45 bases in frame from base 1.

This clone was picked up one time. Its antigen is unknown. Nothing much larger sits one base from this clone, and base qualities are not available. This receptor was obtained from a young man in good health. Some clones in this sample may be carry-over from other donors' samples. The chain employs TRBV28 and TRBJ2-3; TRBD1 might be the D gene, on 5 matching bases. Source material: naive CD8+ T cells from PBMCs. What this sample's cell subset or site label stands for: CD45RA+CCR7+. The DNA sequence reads TGTGCCAGCAGTTTTTCCAGGGTAATCACAGATACGCAGTATTTT. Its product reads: CASSFSRVITDTQYF.